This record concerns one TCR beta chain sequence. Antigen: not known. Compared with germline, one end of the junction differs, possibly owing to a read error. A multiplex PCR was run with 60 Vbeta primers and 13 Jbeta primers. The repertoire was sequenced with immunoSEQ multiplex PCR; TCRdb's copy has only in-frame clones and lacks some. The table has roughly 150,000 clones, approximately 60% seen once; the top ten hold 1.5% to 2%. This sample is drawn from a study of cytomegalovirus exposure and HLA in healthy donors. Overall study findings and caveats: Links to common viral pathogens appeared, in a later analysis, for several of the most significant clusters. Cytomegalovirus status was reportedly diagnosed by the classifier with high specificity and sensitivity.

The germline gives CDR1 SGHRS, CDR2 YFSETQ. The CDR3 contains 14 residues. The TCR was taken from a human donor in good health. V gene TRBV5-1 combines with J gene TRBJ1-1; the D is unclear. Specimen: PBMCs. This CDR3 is CASSLDGDTTEAFF. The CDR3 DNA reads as TGCGCCAGCAGTTTGGACGGAGATACCACTGAAGCTTTCTTT.